This T cell receptor (beta chain) was documented in a study of blood T cells in healthy people across ages. General study findings and limits: Unsorted PBMCs prevented conclusive naive versus antigen-experienced comparison. The fall in TCR beta diversity per million T cells was roughly linear with age.

As concerns this clonotype: Antigen: not known.

The length of the CDR3 is 15 residues. Per the germline V gene, CDR1 is SGHTA and CDR2 is FQGNSA. A sample-barcoded 5' primer and a J-beta primer mix were used in a second PCR of about 6 to 12 cycles. TCRdb ran MiXCR on the 5' RACE reads and lists one entry per CDR3 protein. The table lists about 1.4 million distinct CDR3 sequences, 59% of them singletons. The sample providers were healthy Caucasian people from Russia, aged about 6 to 90. Per sample, a minimum of 6 million PBMCs were isolated. Sequencing was carried out using blood. This clonotype originated in a man aged 18 to 30 in good health. The chain links TRBV7-2 to TRBJ2-5; a weak D match, TRBD1 (6 bases). Near its end, the DNA agrees better with TRBJ2-7, so the J call may be wrong. The CDR3 nucleotides are TGTGCCAGCAGCTTAAACGGTCACAGGGCCTACGAGCAGTACTTC. Its protein product is CASSLNGHRAYEQYF.